This T cell receptor (beta chain) was profiled in a study of CD8 T cells in Susac syndrome. Sequencing of TCR beta, carried out with a high-throughput approach, was applied to CD8+ and CD4+ T cells from the blood. The CD8+ and CD4+ T cells were negatively isolated, with the TEMRA cells enriched by FACS. The junction had 11 bases not matched to a gene; V was cut back by 8 bases and J by 7 bases. The CDR3 is 15 amino acids. Random hexamers were used to reverse transcribe the RNA input (roughly 0.5 to 1 ug). TCRdb itself ran the immunoSEQ multiplex PCR reads through MiXCR, one entry per CDR3 protein. Here the sample spans roughly 190,000 distinct CDR3 sequences, approximately 93% being singletons.

Sequenced: CD4+ T cells from PBMCs. The source is a human donor in good health. The J gene is TRBJ1-6, the V gene TRBV12-3 or TRBV12-4, with 7 bases identical to TRBD1. The CDR3 DNA is TGTGCCAGCGGCGGACAGGCCTTCGGCAATTCACCCCTCCACTTT. It is translated as CASGGQAFGNSPLHF.